Included here is one T cell receptor beta chain sequence, with context. Its antigen remains unidentified. The sample is drawn from a study of T cell responses to AZD1222 COVID-19 vaccine. The germline CDR1 and CDR2 sequences are MNHEY and SVGAGI. CDR3 size: 16 residues. V was trimmed by 0 bases and J by 7 bases, leaving 16 bases between them. Study-wide findings and caveats: Most donors were white British and more were female, and clonal diversity was possibly underestimated. CD4 TCRs covered the whole spike, strongest at regions 160-218 and 743-854. Baseline testing showed seropositivity in only six AZD1222 recipients.

Sequencing used immunoSEQ multiplex PCR; TCRdb keeps in-frame clones, though not all of them. The sample yields tens of thousands of clones, 75% to 90% seen once. Sequences were derived from peripheral blood, sampled on day 0 of MenACWY control vaccination. This receptor was obtained from an adult in good health. The V and J genes are TRBV6-5 and TRBJ2-1; possible D gene TRBD2, 5 bases. As DNA, the CDR3 is TGTGCCAGCAGTTACTCGACAAGCGGTCCTAGGAATGAGCAGTTCTTC. Amino acid sequence: CASSYSTSGPRNEQFF.